A single sample gave rise to the 15 T cell receptor beta chains below, sequenced in a study of shared clonotypes between healthy human individuals. Assay: immunoSEQ multiplex PCR; the TCRdb copy retains only in-frame clones and omits some. This table has about 820,000 clones, 92% appearing once. Terminally differentiated effector memory CD45RA+ cells were left out of the naive CD8 fraction, which was CD45RO-negative and positively selected for CCR7. Sequenced: naive CD8+ T cells sorted from blood. All receptors derive from a man aged 25 to 40 in good health.

CDR3 DNA: TGCGCCAGCAGCCCAACGACTAGAAACACAGATACGCAGTATTTT. Amino acids: CASSPTTRNTDTQYF. The J gene is TRBJ2-3, the V gene TRBV5-1; a possible D gene is TRBD2 (6 bases). The CDR3 has 15 residues. The germline gives CDR1 SGHRS, CDR2 YFSETQ. Deletions cut 4 bases from V and 2 bases from J, with 14 bases between.

The rearrangement uses TRBV9 and TRBJ1-2; 7 bases line up with TRBD1. This CDR3 is built from 12 residues. The germline CDR1 and CDR2 sequences are SGDLS and YYNGEE. J gave up 10 bases and V 3 bases, and 6 bases lay outside the gene matches. The CDR3 DNA follows: TGTGCCAGCAGCGCCGACAGGGTGGCCTACACCTTC. As protein: CASSADRVAYTF.

This clone was seen once. The chain has TRBV19 and TRBJ1-5; D perhaps matches TRBD1 (5 bases). Trimming shortened V by 7 bases and J by 6 bases, and 19 bases separated the two germline ends. Germline values: CDR1 LNHDA, CDR2 SQIVND (reference sequence). The CDR3 has 15 residues. In DNA form, the CDR3 reads TGTGCCAGTACCCCCCGCCCAGGGTCAGGTCAGCCCCAGCATTTT. Translating it yields CASTPRPGSGQPQHF.

With regard to this clone: This specimen includes other DNA sequences encoding the same CDR3. The chain recombines TRBV7-9 with TRBJ2-5; no reliable D call. V lost 1 base and J 5 bases, leaving 5 bases between the germline ends. Germline V gene sequence: CDR1 SEHNR, CDR2 FQNEAQ (reference sequence). CDR3 size: 12 residues. This CDR3 reads CASSLGPETQYF. The CDR3 DNA reads as TGTGCCAGCAGCTTAGGTCCGGAGACCCAGTACTTC. The full variable domain, its missing parts supplied by reference TRBV7-9 and TRBJ2-5, is DTGVSQNPRHKITKRGQNVTFRCDPISEHNRLYWYRQTLGQGPEFLTYFQNEAQLEKSRLLSDRFSAERPKGSFSTLEIQRTEQGDSAMYLCASSLGPETQYFGPGTRLLVL.

The chain carries TRBV15 and TRBJ2-1, with 7 bases that match TRBD2. The length of the CDR3 is 17 residues. Germline-derived CDR1 and CDR2 are LNHNV and YYDKDF (reference sequence). With V trimmed by 1 base and J by 9 bases, 15 bases remained unmatched. The CDR3 region has the DNA TGTGCCACCAGCAGAGGATCCCCGCATGGCGGGAGTGGTGAGCAGTTCTTC. Translating gives CATSRGSPHGGSGEQFF.

CDR3 amino acids: CASSLSGPAVETQYF. The CDR3, as DNA: TGTGCCAGCAGCCTTAGCGGTCCCGCGGTTGAAACGCAGTATTTT. This chain connects TRBV6-5 to TRBJ2-3, with a possible D match to TRBD2 (6 bases). The CDR3 has 15 amino acids. CDR1 is MNHEY and CDR2 is SVGAGI in the germline V gene. V gave up 6 bases and J gave up 9 bases, with 22 bases separating them.

The chain couples TRBV7-9 to TRBJ2-7; TRBD2 might be the D (5 bases). Looked up from germline, CDR1 is SEHNR and CDR2 is FQNEAQ (reference sequence). V lost 5 bases to trimming and J lost 0 bases, with 20 bases between them. The CDR3 is made up of 17 amino acids. CDR3 region: CASSVDLKRKSSYEQYF. The CDR3 region has the DNA TGTGCCAGCAGCGTAGATTTGAAGCGGAAAAGCTCCTACGAGCAGTACTTC.

The chain couples TRBV7-2 to TRBJ2-1; no clear D gene. CDR1 and CDR2 (germline): SGHTA, FQGNSA. Trimming pared 5 bases from V and 10 bases from J, leaving 18 bases between. The CDR3 runs to 14 residues. Here the CDR3 DNA reads TGTGCCAGCAGCACCTATGCAAGGAGCGAGGAGCAGTTCTTC. It yields the protein CASSTYARSEEQFF.

The rearrangement joins TRBV27 to TRBJ1-2; D may be TRBD1 (6 bases). This CDR3 has 14 amino acids. CDR1 is MNHEY, CDR2 SMNVEV, per germline (reference sequence). Trimming took 4 bases from V and 8 from J, leaving 17 bases between them. The CDR3 region is CASSSRADRDGYTF. As DNA, the CDR3 is TGTGCCAGCAGTTCACGAGCGGACAGAGACGGCTACACCTTC.

This clone has a single count. The chain carries TRBV6-5 and TRBJ2-1, with 11 bases identical to TRBD2. The length of the CDR3 is 15 residues. Trimming removed 6 bases from V and 5 bases from J; junction bases left unmatched: 6. The V gene's germline CDR1 is MNHEY and CDR2 SVGAGI. CDR3: CASSILAGGDNEQFF. The DNA of the CDR3 is TGTGCCAGCAGCATATTAGCGGGAGGGGACAATGAGCAGTTCTTC.

This clone has only a few counts. This chain links TRBV6-5 with TRBJ1-2; 9 nucleotides agree with TRBD1. Germline CDR1 MNHEY, CDR2 SVGAGI. The CDR3 sequence is 13 residues long. The J segment lost 7 bases and the V segment lost 8 bases, leaving 8 bases of the junction unmatched. The CDR3: CASGGQGWGGYTF. The DNA of the CDR3 is TGTGCCAGCGGGGGACAGGGATGGGGTGGCTACACCTTC.

The chain recombines TRBV5-4 with TRBJ2-1; D remains ambiguous. The CDR3 runs to 13 residues. The germline V gene encodes CDR1 SGHNT and CDR2 YYREEE (reference sequence). V was trimmed by 0 bases and J by 7 bases, leaving 8 bases between them. CDR3 region: CASSLAGQNEQFF. The CDR3, as DNA: TGTGCCAGCAGCTTGGCCGGCCAAAATGAGCAGTTCTTC.

V and J are TRBV28 and TRBJ2-1; 14 bases line up with TRBD2. CDR3 size: 14 residues. Germline V gene lookup returns CDR1 MDHEN and CDR2 SYDVKM. The trim removed 7 bases at V and 11 bases at J, leaving 7 bases unmatched. CDR3 region: CASTKGLAGDKQFF. CDR3 sequence (DNA): TGTGCCAGCACGAAGGGACTAGCGGGAGACAAGCAGTTCTTC.

Details on this clone: The sample carries other DNA sequences with the same CDR3. The CDR3: CASSLGQGGNQPQHF. CDR3 DNA sequence: TGCGCCAGCAGCTTGGGACAGGGTGGAAATCAGCCCCAGCATTTT. The chain joins TRBV5-1 to TRBJ1-5, with 7 bases lining up with TRBD1. Per germline, CDR1 SGHRS and CDR2 YFSETQ. With 0 bases clipped from V and 4 bases from J, the junction kept 4 bases outside the gene matches. This CDR3 comprises 15 residues.

This clone was seen once. V gene TRBV4-3 combines with J gene TRBJ2-2, with D possibly matching TRBD1 (7 bases). Germline CDR1 is LGHNA and CDR2 is YSLEER. The CDR3 spans 15 residues. The ends were cut back, 0 bases at V and 6 bases at J, with 11 bases in the middle. The CDR3 is CASSQEAGGSGELFF. In DNA form, the CDR3 reads TGCGCCAGCAGCCAAGAGGCAGGGGGGTCCGGGGAGCTGTTTTTT.